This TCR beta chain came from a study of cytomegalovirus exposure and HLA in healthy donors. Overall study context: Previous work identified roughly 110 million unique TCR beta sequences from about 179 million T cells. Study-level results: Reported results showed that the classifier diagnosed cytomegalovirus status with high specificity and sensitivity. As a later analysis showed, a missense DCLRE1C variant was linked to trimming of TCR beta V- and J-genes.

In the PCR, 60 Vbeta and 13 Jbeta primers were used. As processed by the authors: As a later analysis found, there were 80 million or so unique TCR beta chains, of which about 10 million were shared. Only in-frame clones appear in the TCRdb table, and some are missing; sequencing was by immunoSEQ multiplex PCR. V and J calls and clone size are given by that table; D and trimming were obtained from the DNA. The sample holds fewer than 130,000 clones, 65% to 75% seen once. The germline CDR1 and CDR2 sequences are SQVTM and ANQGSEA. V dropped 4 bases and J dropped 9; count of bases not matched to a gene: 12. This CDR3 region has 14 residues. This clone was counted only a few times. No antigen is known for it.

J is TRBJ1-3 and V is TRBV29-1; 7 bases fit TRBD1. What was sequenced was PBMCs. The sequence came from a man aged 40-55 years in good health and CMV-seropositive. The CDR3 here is CSVGPTGQSPTIYF. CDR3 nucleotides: TGCAGCGTTGGCCCGACAGGGCAAAGCCCCACCATATATTTT.